The present entry profiles one T cell receptor beta chain with its context. Its binding antigen is unknown. No base-level quality is on record; no much larger clone is a single base apart. The entry originates in a study of cytomegalovirus exposure and HLA in healthy donors (dated by TCRdb to 2016 to 2017). Some background on the complete study: According to a later analysis, one platform produced both the 120 validation repertoires and the 670 or so repertoires of the first cohort. The study aimed to test whether cataloging public T cell receptors could reveal signatures of past pathogen exposure. To predict cytomegalovirus infection status, the study combined high-throughput TCR immunosequencing, statistical association of individual TCRs with disease status, and machine learning. A separate validation cohort of approximately 120 different subjects was used in addition to the 666-subject first cohort.

As encoded in the germline V gene, CDR1 is LGHNA while CDR2 is YNFKEQ. V was cut back by 2 bases and J by 4 bases, leaving a gap of 14 bases between them. Including the terminal cysteine and phenylalanine, the CDR3 comprises 15 residues. Only the CDR3 DNA is retained, 45 bases long and in frame from the first base. The donors belonged to the validation cohort of over a hundred subjects, which was separate from the approximately 700-subject first cohort. Library generation was performed with the immunoSEQ multiplex PCR assay. The paper's data handling went like this. A statistical classification framework was built to diagnose cytomegalovirus status from the catalog of TCR beta chain sequences. Imported from immuneACCESS, the table was reduced by TCRdb to in-frame sequences with V and J called. These copies leave out some clones; in studies compared against another copy, an unresolved V gene accounts for under half, and the cause of the remainder is not known. D and trimming were read from the DNA, whereas the V and J calls and clone size are those reported in that table. The sample table lists some 250,000 clones, about nine tenths of them with a count of one. The ten largest clones add up to approximately 3.1% of the sample.

General conclusions and limits of the study: In a later analysis, TCRs clustered in the first cohort were found to also tend to co-occur in the 130 or so validation repertoires, with 94% of cluster scores above 0. The validation cohort had no HLA typing available for a later analysis, so co-occurrence within that cohort was assessed over all 110 or so repertoires. A total of 150 or so TCR beta chains were listed by the study as associated with cytomegalovirus. It was suggested by the authors that the approach could potentially be generalized to other disease states and immunological phenotypes. In vitro tests confirmed that a few of the cytomegalovirus-associated TCR beta chains recognize cytomegalovirus antigens. In both the original and validation cohorts, the classifier was reported to diagnose cytomegalovirus status with high specificity and sensitivity. Across donors, most TCR sequences were observed very rarely, whereas some public TCRs were present in many individuals.

The sequencing input was PBMCs. The receptor was isolated from a woman in her 30s in good health and CMV-seronegative. Recombination connected TRBV4-2 to TRBJ1-2; TRBD1 could be the D gene, as 5 bases match. The CDR3 amino acid sequence is: CASSQIGTAVYGYTF. The sequence in DNA is TGTGCCAGCAGCCAAATCGGGACGGCGGTCTATGGCTACACCTTC.